This TCR beta chain was recorded in a study of blood T cells in healthy people across ages (dated by TCRdb to the mid-2010s). Context from the whole study: In model experiments, template switching captured about one uniquely barcoded TCR beta cDNA molecule for every two T cells. To track age-related changes in TCR beta repertoire diversity, the study relied on deep sequencing normalized with unique cDNA molecular identifiers. The donors were split into four age groups: young (average about 16 years), middle-aged (39), aged (approximately 60) and long-lived (approximately 80). To avoid experimental bias, donors of different ages were spread randomly across the sequencing lanes. Two additional independent replicas of 1 million unique cDNA reads from the same blood draw were analyzed for two donors (one aged 18 to 30 and one aged 80 or older).

Donors were around 37 systemically healthy Caucasian individuals from Russia aged roughly 6 to 90 years. Around 10 milliliters of peripheral blood were drawn from each donor into EDTA-treated Vacutainer tubes. PBMCs were isolated by Ficoll-Paque density-gradient centrifugation, with at least 7 million obtained per sample. Total RNA, at least 6 micrograms per sample, was extracted from PBMCs with Trizol reagent. For every donor, an aliquot of PBMCs went through flow cytometry to measure the percentages of naive CD45RAhigh/CD27high T cells. Libraries were prepared through 5' RACE. Reads for this sample came from an Illumina HiSeq 2500. The second PCR ran for about 6 to 11 cycles and used a J-beta primer mix along with a sample-barcoded 5' primer. A template-switch 5' adaptor carrying 12 random nucleotides introduced a unique molecular identifier onto each TCR beta cDNA molecule. At least 2.5 million CDR3-containing paired-end reads were obtained from each sample. First-strand cDNA was synthesized from all RNA with the Mint cDNA synthesis kit, primed by a TRBC-specific oligonucleotide. After uracil-DNA glycosylase treatment, a first 18-cycle PCR used universal primers M1SS and BC2_uni_R on all cDNA. Under the source paper's analysis protocol: Each sample was normalized by randomly selecting 1 million high-quality reads, each carrying a distinct molecular identifier. Reads with shared molecular identifiers were discarded instead of being binned into consensus sequences. MiTCR, with a Q25 quality threshold and the strictest error-elimination algorithm, was used for CDR3 identification, clonotype clustering and error correction. A nonparametric unseen species model with Euler transformation was used to estimate a lower bound on total TCR beta diversity. TCRdb reanalyzed the raw reads on its own, using fastp at Q25 for trimming and MiXCR for clone calling, and kept in-frame beta chains. A single entry per CDR3 protein holds the most common genes and DNA from its merged rows. TCRdb, not the authors, supplied the V and J calls. For this sample the table gives roughly 1,300,000 distinct CDR3 sequences, of which approximately 59% were detected only once. Jointly, the top ten make up 6.5% to 8.5% of the sample.

General conclusions and limits of the study: Because donor CMV infection status was unknown, age-related changes in expanded clonotypes were potentially confounded. Compared with the aged group, the long-lived group had more naive CD4+ T cells, fewer expanded clones and increased TCR diversity, suggesting age selection. Because profiling used bulk unsorted PBMCs, naive and antigen-experienced compartments could not be compared conclusively. As age increased, observed TCR beta diversity per million T cells dropped in a roughly linear way, and a significant reduction was already evident by age about 40. A strong correlation was found between observed TCR beta diversity and the percentage of naive T cells measured by flow cytometry. Total diversity estimates from one million sequenced T cells were considered lower bounds and underestimates.

Taken from the germline V gene (reference sequence), the CDR1 and CDR2 loops are DFQATT and SNEGSKA. The CDR3 starts with the cysteine, ends with the phenylalanine, and has 13 residues. Only the CDR3 part of the read is kept: 39 bases, read in frame from the first base. Worth noting for this clonotype: Its cognate antigen has yet to be identified. Base-call qualities are not available, and no considerably larger clone is one nucleotide away.

The V and J segments used are TRBV20-1 and TRBJ2-4; TRBD2 is a weak D gene call, 6 bases matching. The J call may be wrong; the DNA end is better matched by TRBJ2-7. Material for sequencing was blood. The source of this sequence is a man aged 18-30 years in good health. The CDR3 protein sequence reads: CSAGRGGVGEQYF. The nucleotides are TGCAGTGCTGGGCGAGGCGGGGTCGGCGAGCAGTACTTC.